Following are 2 T cell receptor beta chains from one sample sequenced in a study of T-cell reconstitution after alpha-beta-depleted transplantation in children (dated by TCRdb to about 2016). The treatment or condition label of this sample denotes: allogeneic hematopoietic cell transplantation with graft depleted of TCRalphabeta T cells and CD19 B cells. Receptors were amplified or captured by PCR. Sequencing took place on an Illumina HiSeq 2500. To normalize quantification of the TCRbeta repertoire, the TCR libraries were built with molecular barcoding that relied on unique molecular identifiers. TCRdb reprocessed the public reads (quality trimming at Q25 with fastp, clone calling with MiXCR) and kept in-frame beta chains. Each entry is one CDR3 protein sequence, shown with its most common DNA and genes. Recorded for this sample are about 900,000 distinct CDR3 sequences; around 30% of them occurred a single time. Together, the top ten hold around 30% of the sample.

The sample here was PBMCs, mostly from graft donor cells, taken 360 days after TCRalphabeta/CD19-depleted stem cell transplant. Every receptor here comes from a boy under two years old who had a stem cell transplant for SCID, so the T cells may come from the graft donor.

The rearrangement joins TRBV4-3 to TRBJ1-1; 9 bases agree with TRBD1. The CDR3 is 17 residues long. The V gene end was trimmed by 2 bases and the J gene end by 0 bases; junction bases not matched to a gene: 7. Germline V gene lookup returns CDR1 LGHNA and CDR2 YSLEER. CDR3 sequence: CASSQKDRGQMNTEAFF. CDR3 DNA sequence: TGCGCCAGCAGCCAAAAGGACAGGGGACAAATGAACACTGAAGCTTTCTTT.

The V gene is TRBV28, the J gene TRBJ1-5; D is ambiguous. CDR1 and CDR2 (germline): MDHEN, SYDVKM. The CDR3 extends over 16 amino acids. V lost 5 bases to trimming and J lost 0 bases, with 14 bases between them. The chain's CDR3 is CASSLPVGYSNQPQHF. The CDR3 nucleotides read TGTGCCAGCAGTCTCCCTGTTGGGTATAGCAATCAGCCCCAGCATTTT.